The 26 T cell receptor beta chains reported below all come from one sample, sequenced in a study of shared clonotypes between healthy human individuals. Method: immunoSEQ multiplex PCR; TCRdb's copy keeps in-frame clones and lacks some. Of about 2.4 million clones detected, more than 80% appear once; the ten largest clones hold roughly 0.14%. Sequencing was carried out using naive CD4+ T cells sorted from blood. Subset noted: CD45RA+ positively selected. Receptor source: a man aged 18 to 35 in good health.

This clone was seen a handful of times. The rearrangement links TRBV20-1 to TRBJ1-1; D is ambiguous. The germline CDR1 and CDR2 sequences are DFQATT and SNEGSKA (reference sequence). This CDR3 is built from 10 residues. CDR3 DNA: TGCAGCGCGGTAATCCCTGAAGCTTTCTTT. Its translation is CSAVIPEAFF.

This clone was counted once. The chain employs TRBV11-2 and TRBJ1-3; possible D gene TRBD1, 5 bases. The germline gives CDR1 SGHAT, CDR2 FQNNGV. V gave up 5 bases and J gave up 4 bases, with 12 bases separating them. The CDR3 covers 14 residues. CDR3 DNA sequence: TGTGCCAGCAGCGGAGGGACTAAAGGAAACACCATATATTTT. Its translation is CASSGGTKGNTIYF.

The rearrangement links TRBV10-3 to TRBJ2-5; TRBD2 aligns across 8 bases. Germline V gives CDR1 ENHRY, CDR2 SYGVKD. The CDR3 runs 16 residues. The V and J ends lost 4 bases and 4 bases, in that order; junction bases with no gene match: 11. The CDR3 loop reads CAISVGRGVERETQYF. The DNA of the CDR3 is TGTGCCATCAGTGTAGGGCGGGGGGTCGAGAGAGAGACCCAGTACTTC.

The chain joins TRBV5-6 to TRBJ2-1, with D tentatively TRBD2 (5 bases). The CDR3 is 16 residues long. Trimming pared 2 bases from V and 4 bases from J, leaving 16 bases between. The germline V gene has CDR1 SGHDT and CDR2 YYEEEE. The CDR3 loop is CASSLPRPGEYNEQFF. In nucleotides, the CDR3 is TGTGCCAGCAGCTTACCCCGGCCCGGGGAGTACAATGAGCAGTTCTTC.

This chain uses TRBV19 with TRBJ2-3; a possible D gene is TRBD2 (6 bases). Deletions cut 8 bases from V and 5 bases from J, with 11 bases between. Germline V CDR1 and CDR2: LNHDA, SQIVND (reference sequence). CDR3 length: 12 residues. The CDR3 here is CASRDFLDTQYF. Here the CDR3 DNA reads TGTGCCAGTCGGGACTTCTTAGATACGCAGTATTTT.

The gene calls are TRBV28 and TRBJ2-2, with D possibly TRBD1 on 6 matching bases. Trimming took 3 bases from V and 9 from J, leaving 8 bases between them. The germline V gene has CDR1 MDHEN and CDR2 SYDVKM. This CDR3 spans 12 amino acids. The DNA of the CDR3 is TGTGCCAGCAGTTTCAGGGGCAGGGAGCTGTTTTTT. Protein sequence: CASSFRGRELFF.

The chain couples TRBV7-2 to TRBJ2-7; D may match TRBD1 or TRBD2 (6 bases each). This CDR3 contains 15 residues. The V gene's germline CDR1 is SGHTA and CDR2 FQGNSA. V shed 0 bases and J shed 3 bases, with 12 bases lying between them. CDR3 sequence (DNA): TGTGCCAGCAGCTTAGCGGGGGGCCGTCTCTACGAGCAGTACTTC. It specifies CASSLAGGRLYEQYF.

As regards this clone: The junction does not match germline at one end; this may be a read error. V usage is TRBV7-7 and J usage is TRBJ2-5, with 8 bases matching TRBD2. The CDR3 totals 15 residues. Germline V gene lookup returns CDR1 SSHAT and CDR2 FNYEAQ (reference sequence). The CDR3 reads CASSANGRAQETQYF. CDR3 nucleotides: TGTGCTAGCAGCGCAAACGGGAGGGCCCAAGAGACCCAGTACTTC.

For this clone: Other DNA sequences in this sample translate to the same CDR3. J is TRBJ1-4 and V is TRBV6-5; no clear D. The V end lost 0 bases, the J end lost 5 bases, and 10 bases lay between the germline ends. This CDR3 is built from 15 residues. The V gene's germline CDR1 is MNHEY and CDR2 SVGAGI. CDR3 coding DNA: TGTGCCAGCAGTTACTCAGGCGGCGGGAATGAAAAACTGTTTTTT. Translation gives CASSYSGGGNEKLFF.

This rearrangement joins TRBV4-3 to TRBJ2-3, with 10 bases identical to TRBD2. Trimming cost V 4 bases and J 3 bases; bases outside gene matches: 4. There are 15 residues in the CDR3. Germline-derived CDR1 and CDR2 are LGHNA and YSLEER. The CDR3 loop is CASSRTSGTTDTQYF. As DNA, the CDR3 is TGCGCCAGCAGCCGCACTAGCGGGACTACAGATACGCAGTATTTT.

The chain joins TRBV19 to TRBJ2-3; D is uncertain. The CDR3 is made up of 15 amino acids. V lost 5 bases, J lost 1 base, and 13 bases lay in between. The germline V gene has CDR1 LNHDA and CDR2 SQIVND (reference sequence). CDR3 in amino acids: CASSQSPTRTDTQYF. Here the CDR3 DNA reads TGTGCCAGTAGTCAATCGCCTACCCGCACAGATACGCAGTATTTT.

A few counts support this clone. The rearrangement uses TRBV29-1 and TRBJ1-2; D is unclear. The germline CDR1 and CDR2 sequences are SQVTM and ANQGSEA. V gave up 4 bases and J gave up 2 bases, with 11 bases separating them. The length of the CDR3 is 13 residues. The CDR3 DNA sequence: TGCAGCGTTGGGTCGGGTCTCAACTATGGCTACACCTTC. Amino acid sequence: CSVGSGLNYGYTF.

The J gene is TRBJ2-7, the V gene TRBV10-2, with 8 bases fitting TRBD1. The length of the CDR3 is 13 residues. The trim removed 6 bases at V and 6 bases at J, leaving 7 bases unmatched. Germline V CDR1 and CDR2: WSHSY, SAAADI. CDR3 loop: CASSADRAVEQYF. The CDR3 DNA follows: TGCGCCAGCAGCGCGGACAGGGCAGTCGAGCAGTACTTC.

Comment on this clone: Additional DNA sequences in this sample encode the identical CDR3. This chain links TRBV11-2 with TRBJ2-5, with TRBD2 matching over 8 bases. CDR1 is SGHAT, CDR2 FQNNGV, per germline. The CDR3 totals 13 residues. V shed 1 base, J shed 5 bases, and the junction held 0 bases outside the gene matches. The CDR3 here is CASSLGLAETQYF. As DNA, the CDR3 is TGTGCCAGCAGCTTAGGACTAGCGGAGACCCAGTACTTC.

CDR3 region: CASSADRPLSYEQYF. CDR3 DNA sequence: TGTGCCAGCAGCGCAGACAGGCCGCTCTCCTACGAGCAGTACTTC. This chain joins TRBV7-9 and TRBJ2-7, with D possibly matching TRBD1 (6 bases). V lost 5 bases to trimming and J lost 0 bases, with 14 bases between them. Germline V gene sequence: CDR1 SEHNR, CDR2 FQNEAQ (reference sequence). The CDR3 length is 15 residues.

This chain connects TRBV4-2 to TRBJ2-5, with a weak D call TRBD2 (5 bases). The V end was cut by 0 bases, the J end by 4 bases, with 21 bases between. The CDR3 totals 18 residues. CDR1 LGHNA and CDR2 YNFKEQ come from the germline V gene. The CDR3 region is CASSQDFYSASRIETQYF. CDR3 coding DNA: TGTGCCAGCAGCCAAGATTTCTATTCGGCTAGCCGAATAGAGACCCAGTACTTC.

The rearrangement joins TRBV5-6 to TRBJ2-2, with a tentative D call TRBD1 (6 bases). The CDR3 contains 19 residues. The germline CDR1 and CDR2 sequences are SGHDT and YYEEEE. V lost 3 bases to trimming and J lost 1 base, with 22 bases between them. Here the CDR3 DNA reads TGTGCCAGCAGCTCGGGACACCCCATTTCCCTGGGGAACACCGGGGAGCTGTTTTTT. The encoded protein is CASSSGHPISLGNTGELFF.

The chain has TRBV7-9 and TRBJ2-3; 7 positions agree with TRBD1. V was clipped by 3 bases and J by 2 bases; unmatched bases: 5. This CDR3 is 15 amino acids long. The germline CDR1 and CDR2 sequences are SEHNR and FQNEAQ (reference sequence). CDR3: CASSFDRVITDTQYF. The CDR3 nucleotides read TGTGCCAGCAGCTTTGACAGGGTTATCACAGATACGCAGTATTTT.

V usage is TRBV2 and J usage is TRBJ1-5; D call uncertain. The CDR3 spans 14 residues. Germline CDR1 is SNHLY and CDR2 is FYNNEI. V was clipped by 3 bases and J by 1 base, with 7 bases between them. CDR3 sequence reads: CASSDNGSNQPQHF. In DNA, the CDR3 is TGTGCCAGCAGTGACAACGGAAGCAATCAGCCCCAGCATTTT. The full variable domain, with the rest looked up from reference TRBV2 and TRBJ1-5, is EPEVTQTPSHQVTQMGQEVILRCVPISNHLYFYWYRQILGQKVEFLVSFYNNEISEKSEIFDDQFSVERPDGSNFTLKIRSTKLEDSAMYFCASSDNGSNQPQHFGDGTRLSIL.

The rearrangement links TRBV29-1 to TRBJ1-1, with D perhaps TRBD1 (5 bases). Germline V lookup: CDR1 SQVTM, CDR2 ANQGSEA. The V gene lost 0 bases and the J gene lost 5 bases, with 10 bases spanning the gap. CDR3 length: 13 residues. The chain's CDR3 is CSVEEGKGTEAFF. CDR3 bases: TGCAGCGTTGAAGAGGGGAAGGGGACTGAAGCTTTCTTT.

The DNA of the CDR3 is TGTGCCAGCAGTGAAGTAGGCAGGGTAGCTGAAGCTTTCTTT. Translation: CASSEVGRVAEAFF. V and J are TRBV2 and TRBJ1-1; possibly TRBD1 for D (5 bases). The length of the CDR3 is 14 residues. CDR1 is SNHLY, CDR2 FYNNEI, per germline. V was trimmed by 1 base and J by 6 bases, leaving 12 bases between them.

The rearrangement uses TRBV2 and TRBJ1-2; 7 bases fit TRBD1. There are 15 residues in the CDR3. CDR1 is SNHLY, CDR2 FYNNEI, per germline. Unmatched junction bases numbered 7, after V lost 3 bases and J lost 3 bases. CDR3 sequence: CASSDDRVGHYGYTF. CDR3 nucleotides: TGTGCCAGCAGTGATGACAGGGTCGGGCACTATGGCTACACCTTC.

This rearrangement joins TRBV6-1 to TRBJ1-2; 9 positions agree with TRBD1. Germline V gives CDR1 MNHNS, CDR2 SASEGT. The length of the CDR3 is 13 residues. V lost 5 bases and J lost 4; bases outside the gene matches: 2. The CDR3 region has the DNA TGTGCCAGCAGTCAGACAGGGGGCTATGGCTACACCTTC. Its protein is CASSQTGGYGYTF.

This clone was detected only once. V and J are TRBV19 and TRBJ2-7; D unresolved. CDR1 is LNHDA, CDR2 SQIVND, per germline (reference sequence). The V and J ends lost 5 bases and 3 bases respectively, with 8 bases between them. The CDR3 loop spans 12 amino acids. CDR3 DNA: TGTGCCAGTAGTGCAGGAGACTACGAGCAGTACTTC. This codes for CASSAGDYEQYF.

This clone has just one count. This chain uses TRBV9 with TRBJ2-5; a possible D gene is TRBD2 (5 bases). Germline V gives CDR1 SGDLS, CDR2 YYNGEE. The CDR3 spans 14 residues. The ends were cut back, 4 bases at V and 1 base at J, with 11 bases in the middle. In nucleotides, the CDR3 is TGTGCCAGCAGCCAGCAGAGCGGCCAAGAGACCCAGTACTTC. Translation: CASSQQSGQETQYF.

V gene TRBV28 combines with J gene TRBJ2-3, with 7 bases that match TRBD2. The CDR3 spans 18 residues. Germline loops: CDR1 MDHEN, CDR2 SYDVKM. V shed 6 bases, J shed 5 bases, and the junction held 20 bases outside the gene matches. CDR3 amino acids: CASSWVPASGGRGDTQYF. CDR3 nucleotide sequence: TGTGCCAGCAGCTGGGTTCCGGCCAGCGGAGGGAGGGGAGATACGCAGTATTTT.